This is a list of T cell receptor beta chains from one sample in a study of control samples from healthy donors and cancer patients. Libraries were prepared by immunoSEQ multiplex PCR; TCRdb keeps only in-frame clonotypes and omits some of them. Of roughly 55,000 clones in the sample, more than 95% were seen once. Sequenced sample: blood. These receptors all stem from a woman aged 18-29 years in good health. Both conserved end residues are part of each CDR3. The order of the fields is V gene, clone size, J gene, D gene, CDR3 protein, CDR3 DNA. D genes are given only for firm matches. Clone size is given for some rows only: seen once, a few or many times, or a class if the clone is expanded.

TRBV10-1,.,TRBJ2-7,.,CASLRGRESYEQYF,TGCGCCTCTCTCCGGGGGCGCGAGTCCTACGAGCAGTACTTC
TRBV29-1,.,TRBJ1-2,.,CSVFSGLYGYTF,TGCAGCGTCTTCTCAGGGCTTTATGGCTACACCTTC
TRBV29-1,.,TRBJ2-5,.,CSVVMEETQYF,TGCAGCGTTGTTATGGAAGAGACCCAGTACTTC
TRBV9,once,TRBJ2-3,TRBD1,CASSWDRDDTQYF,TGTGCCAGCAGCTGGGACAGGGATGATACGCAGTATTTT
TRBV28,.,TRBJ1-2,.,CASSWTADYGYTF,TGTGCCAGCAGTTGGACAGCGGACTATGGCTACACCTTC
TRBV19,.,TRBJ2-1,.,CASSMRGDREQFF,TGTGCCAGTAGTATGAGGGGGGACCGGGAGCAGTTCTTC
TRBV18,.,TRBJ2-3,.,CASSPLRRDTQYF,TGTGCCAGCTCACCCCTACGGAGAGATACGCAGTATTTT
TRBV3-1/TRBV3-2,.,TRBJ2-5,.,CASSNRETQYF,TGTGCCAGCAGTAATCGAGAGACCCAGTACTTC
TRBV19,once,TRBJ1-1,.,CASSPPMTEAFF,TGTGCCAGTAGTCCTCCTATGACTGAAGCTTTCTTT
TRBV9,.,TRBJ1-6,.,CASSVRYSGATNSPLHF,TGTGCCAGCAGCGTAAGATATAGCGGGGCGACAAATTCACCCCTCCACTTT
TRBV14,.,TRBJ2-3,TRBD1,CASSQVRSSRQGRTDTQYF,TGTGCCAGCAGCCAAGTCCGAAGTTCAAGACAGGGACGCACAGATACGCAGTATTTT
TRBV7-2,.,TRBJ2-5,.,CASRGSIQETQYF,TGTGCCAGCAGAGGAAGTATCCAGGAGACCCAGTACTTC
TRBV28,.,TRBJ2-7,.,CASSLVSGEQYF,TGTGCCAGCAGTTTAGTATCGGGCGAGCAGTACTTC
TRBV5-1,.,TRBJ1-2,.,CASSDDAANYGYTF,TGCGCCAGCAGCGACGACGCGGCTAACTATGGCTACACCTTC
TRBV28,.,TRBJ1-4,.,CASKTGREEKLFF,TGTGCCAGTAAAACAGGGAGGGAAGAAAAACTGTTTTTT
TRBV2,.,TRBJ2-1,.,CASKTYNEQFF,TGTGCCAGCAAGACCTACAATGAGCAGTTCTTC
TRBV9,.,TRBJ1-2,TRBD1,CASTPVGQGDGYTF,TGTGCCAGCACCCCCGTAGGACAGGGTGATGGCTACACCTTC
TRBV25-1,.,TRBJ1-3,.,CASRQDSGNTIYF,TGTGCCAGCAGACAGGACTCTGGAAACACCATATATTTT
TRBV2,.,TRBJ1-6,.,CASSEESYNSPLHF,TGTGCCAGCAGTGAAGAGTCCTATAATTCACCCCTCCACTTT
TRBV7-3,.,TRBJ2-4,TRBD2,CASSAGASGGQNIQYF,TGTGCCAGCAGCGCCGGGGCTAGCGGGGGTCAAAACATTCAGTACTTC
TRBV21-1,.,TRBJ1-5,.,CASGPGQESNQPQHF,TGTGCCAGCGGCCCAGGACAGGAGAGCAATCAGCCCCAGCATTTT
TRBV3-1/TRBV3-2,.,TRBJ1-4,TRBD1,CASSHRGLGEKLFF,TGTGCCAGCAGCCACAGGGGGCTTGGGGAAAAACTGTTTTTT
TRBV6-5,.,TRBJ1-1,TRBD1,CASSYSGRGPAFF,TGTGCCAGCAGTTACTCGGGCAGGGGGCCAGCTTTCTTT
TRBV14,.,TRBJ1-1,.,CASGGGTEAFF,TGTGCCAGCGGAGGGGGCACTGAAGCTTTCTTT
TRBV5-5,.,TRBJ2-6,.,CASSGVGKAGANVLTF,TGTGCCAGCAGTGGAGTAGGGAAGGCTGGGGCCAACGTCCTGACTTTC
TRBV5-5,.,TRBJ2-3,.,CASSPIHTDTQYF,TGTGCCAGCAGCCCAATTCACACAGATACGCAGTATTTT
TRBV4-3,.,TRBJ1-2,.,CASSQDRKNTYYGYTF,TGCGCCAGCAGCCAAGATCGGAAGAATACCTACTATGGCTACACCTTC
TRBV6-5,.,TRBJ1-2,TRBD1,CASSSGQALMGGYTF,TGTGCCAGCAGCTCCGGACAGGCTTTAATGGGAGGCTACACCTTC
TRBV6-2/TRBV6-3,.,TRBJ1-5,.,CASSYVGTEEHF,TGTGCCAGCAGTTACGTGGGCACCGAAGAGCATTTT
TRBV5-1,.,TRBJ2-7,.,CASSLTGINEQYF,TGCGCCAGCAGCTTGACAGGGATCAACGAGCAGTACTTC
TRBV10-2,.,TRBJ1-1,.,CASSELNTEAFF,TGCGCCAGCAGTGAGTTGAACACTGAAGCTTTCTTT
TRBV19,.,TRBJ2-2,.,CASRTGTGELFF,TGTGCCAGTAGAACAGGCACCGGGGAGCTGTTTTTT
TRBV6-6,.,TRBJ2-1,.,CASSPSGFEQFF,TGTGCCAGCAGTCCATCGGGGTTCGAGCAGTTCTTC
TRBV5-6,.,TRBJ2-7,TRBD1,CASSSFRDSSYEQYF,TGTGCCAGCAGCTCCTTCCGGGACAGCTCCTACGAGCAGTACTTC
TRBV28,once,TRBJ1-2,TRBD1,CASRIPGTVIGGYTF,TGTGCCAGCAGGATACCCGGGACAGTCATCGGTGGCTACACCTTC